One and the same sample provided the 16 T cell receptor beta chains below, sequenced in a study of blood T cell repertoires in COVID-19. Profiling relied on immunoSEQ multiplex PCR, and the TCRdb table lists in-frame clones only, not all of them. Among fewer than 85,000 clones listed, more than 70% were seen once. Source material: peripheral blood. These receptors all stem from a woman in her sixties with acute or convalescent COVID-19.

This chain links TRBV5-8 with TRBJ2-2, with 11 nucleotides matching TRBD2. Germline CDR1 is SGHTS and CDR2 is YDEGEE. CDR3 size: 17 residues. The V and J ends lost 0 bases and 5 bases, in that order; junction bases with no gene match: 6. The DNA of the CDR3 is TGTGCCAGCAGCTTGGGGGGACTAGCGGAGGGGACCGGGGAGCTGTTTTTT. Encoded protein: CASSLGGLAEGTGELFF.

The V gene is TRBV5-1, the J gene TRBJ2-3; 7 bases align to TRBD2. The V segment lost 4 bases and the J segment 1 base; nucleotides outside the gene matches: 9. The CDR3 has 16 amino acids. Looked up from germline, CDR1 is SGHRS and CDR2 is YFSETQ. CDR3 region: CASSAETSPRTDTQYF. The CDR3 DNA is TGCGCCAGCAGCGCGGAGACTAGCCCCCGCACAGATACGCAGTATTTT.

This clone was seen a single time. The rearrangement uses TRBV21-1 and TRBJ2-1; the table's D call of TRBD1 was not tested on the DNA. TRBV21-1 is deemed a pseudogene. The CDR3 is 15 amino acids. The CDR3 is CASSTRQSSYNEQFF. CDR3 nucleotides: TGTGCCAGCAGCACGAGACAGAGCTCCTACAATGAGCAGTTCTTC.

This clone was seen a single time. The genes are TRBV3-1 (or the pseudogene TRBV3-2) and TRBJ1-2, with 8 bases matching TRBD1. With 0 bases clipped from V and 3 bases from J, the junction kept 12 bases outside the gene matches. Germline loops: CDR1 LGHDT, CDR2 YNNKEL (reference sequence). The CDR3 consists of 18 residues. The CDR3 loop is CASSQEGSLNRGYYGYTF. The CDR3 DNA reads TGTGCCAGCAGCCAAGAAGGGTCGCTAAACAGGGGGTACTATGGCTACACCTTC.

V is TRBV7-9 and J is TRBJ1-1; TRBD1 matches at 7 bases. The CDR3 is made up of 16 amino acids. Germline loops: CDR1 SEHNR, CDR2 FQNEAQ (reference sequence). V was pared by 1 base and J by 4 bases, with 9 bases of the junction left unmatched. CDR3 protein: CASSLGSFRGITEAFF. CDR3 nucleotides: TGTGCCAGCAGCTTAGGGTCTTTCAGGGGGATCACTGAAGCTTTCTTT.

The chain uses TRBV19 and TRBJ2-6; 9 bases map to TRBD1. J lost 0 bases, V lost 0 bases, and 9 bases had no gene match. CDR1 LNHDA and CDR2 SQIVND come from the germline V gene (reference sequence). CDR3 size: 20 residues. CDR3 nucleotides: TGTGCCAGTAGTATAGATAGGGGACAGGGAATGAGCTCTGGGGCCAACGTCCTGACTTTC. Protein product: CASSIDRGQGMSSGANVLTF. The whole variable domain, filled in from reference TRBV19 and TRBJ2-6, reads DGGITQSPKYLFRKEGQNVTLSCEQNLNHDAMYWYRQDPGQGLRLIYYSQIVNDFQKGDIAEGYSVSREKKESFPLTVTSAQKNPTAFYLCASSIDRGQGMSSGANVLTFGAGSRLTVL.

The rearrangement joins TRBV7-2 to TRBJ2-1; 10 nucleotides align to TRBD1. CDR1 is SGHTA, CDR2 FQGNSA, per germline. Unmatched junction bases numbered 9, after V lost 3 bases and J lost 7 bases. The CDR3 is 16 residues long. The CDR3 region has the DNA TGTGCCAGCAGCTTCGGTCCCGGGACAGGGGAAAATGAGCAGTTCTTC. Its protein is CASSFGPGTGENEQFF.

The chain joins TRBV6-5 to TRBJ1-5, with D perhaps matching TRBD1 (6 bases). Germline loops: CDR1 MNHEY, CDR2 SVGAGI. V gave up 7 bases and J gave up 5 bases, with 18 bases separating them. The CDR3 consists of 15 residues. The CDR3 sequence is CASILTGTSDQPQHF. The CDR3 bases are TGTGCCAGCATCTTAACAGGGACGAGCGATCAGCCCCAGCATTTT.

For the CDR3, the DNA is TGTGCCATCAGTCCCTTCGGGGGACAGGCGAACACTGAAGCTTTCTTT. Protein product: CAISPFGGQANTEAFF. The chain recombines TRBV10-3 with TRBJ1-1, with TRBD1 matching 8 bases. This CDR3 has 16 residues. V gave up 5 bases and J gave up 1 base; unmatched junction bases: 9. Germline lookup yields CDR1 ENHRY and CDR2 SYGVKD.

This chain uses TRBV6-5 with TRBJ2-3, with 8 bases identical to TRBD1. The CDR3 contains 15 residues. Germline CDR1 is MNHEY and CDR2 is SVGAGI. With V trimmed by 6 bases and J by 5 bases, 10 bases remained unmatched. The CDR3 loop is CASRKLAGGRDTQYF. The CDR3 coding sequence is TGTGCCAGCAGGAAGTTGGCAGGGGGCAGAGATACGCAGTATTTT.

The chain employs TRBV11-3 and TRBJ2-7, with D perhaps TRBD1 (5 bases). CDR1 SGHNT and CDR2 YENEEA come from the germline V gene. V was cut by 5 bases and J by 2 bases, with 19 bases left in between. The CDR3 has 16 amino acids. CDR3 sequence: CASSTPPVGPAYEQYF. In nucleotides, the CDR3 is TGTGCCAGCAGCACGCCCCCGGTGGGGCCCGCCTACGAGCAGTACTTC.

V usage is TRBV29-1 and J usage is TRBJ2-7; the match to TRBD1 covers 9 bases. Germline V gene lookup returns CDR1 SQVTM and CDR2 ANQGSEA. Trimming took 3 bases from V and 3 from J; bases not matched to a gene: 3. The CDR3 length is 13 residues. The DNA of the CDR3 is TGCAGCGTTGAGGGACAGGGAGACTACGAGCAGTACTTC. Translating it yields CSVEGQGDYEQYF.

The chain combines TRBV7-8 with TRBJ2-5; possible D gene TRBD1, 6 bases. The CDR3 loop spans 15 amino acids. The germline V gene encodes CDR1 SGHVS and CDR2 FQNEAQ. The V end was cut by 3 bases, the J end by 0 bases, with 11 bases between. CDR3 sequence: CASSLRTEYQETQYF. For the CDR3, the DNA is TGTGCCAGCAGCTTGAGGACAGAGTACCAAGAGACCCAGTACTTC.

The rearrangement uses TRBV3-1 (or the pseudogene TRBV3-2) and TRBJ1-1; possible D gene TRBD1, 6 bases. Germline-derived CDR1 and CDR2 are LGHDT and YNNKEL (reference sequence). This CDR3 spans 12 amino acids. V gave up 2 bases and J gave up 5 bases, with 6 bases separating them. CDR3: CASSQQGTEAFF. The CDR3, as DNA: TGTGCCAGCAGCCAACAGGGGACTGAAGCTTTCTTT.

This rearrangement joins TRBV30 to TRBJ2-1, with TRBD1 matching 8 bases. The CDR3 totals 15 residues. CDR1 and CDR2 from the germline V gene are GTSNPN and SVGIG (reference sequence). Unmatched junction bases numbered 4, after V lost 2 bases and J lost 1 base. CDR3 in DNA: TGTGCCTGGAGTACCACAGGGGGATCCTACAATGAGCAGTTCTTC. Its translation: CAWSTTGGSYNEQFF.

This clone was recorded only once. CDR3 residues: CASSLGQGGNTEAFF. As DNA, the CDR3 is TGCGCCAGCAGCTTAGGACAGGGGGGGAACACTGAAGCTTTCTTT. V is TRBV5-1 and J is TRBJ1-1; TRBD1 matches 10 bases. The CDR3 has 15 amino acids. V shed 2 bases and J 1 base; nucleotides not matched to a gene: 2. Looked up from germline, CDR1 is SGHRS and CDR2 is YFSETQ.